Included here is one TCR beta chain sequence, with context. Its cognate antigen is unknown. The data derive from a study of CD4 T cells in relation to SARS-CoV-2 and coronaviruses. Study conclusions and caveats: Roughly 65% of donors had memory CD4+ clonotypes crossrecognizing SARS-CoV-2 and common cold coronavirus spike. Crossreactive clones expanded significantly less to SARS-CoV-2 than monoreactive clones.

Before the COVID-19 pandemic, during about 2011-2019, CD4+ T cells were taken from unexposed donors. CD4+ T cells were isolated from the cells after roughly 11 days of culture. Fresh IL-2 medium replaced half the medium on days 3 and 7. Method: immunoSEQ multiplex PCR; TCRdb's copy keeps in-frame clones and lacks some. The sample holds some 21,000 clones, approximately 70% seen once. The material sequenced was CD4+ T cells from PBMCs, cultured in vitro. The receptor comes from a human donor in good health.

The CDR3 reads CASSPLAGGGNIQYF. CDR3 DNA: TGTGCCAGCAGCCCGCTAGCGGGGGGCGGAAACATTCAGTACTTC. The chain recombines TRBV11-2 with TRBJ2-4; 11 bases match TRBD2. Germline CDR1 is SGHAT and CDR2 is FQNNGV. V dropped 5 bases and J dropped 6; count of bases not matched to a gene: 6. The length of the CDR3 is 15 residues.